The rows below give T cell receptor beta chains drawn from one sample of a study of blood T cell repertoires in COVID-19. The assay was immunoSEQ multiplex PCR, and TCRdb's table has in-frame clones only and misses some. This sample carries 150,000 to 200,000 clones, nearly 85% of them seen once, and the ten largest clones take about 4.9%. The sample comprised peripheral blood. Every receptor here comes from a woman aged 25-40 years with acute or convalescent COVID-19. The CDR3 runs from the conserved cysteine through the conserved F or W. D genes are given only for firm matches. The size entry is marked missing in some rows and otherwise reads once, few, many or a size class.

J gene: TRBJ2-1
D gene: TRBD2
clone size: once
V gene: TRBV29-1
CDR3 protein: CSVRPRLANHNEQFF
CDR3 DNA: TGCAGCGTTCGCCCGCGACTAGCGAACCACAATGAGCAGTTCTTC

J gene: TRBJ2-2
D gene: TRBD2
clone size: .
V gene: TRBV7-7
CDR3 protein: CASTPGLAGTGELFF
CDR3 DNA: TGTGCCAGTACCCCGGGACTAGCCGGCACCGGGGAGCTGTTTTTT

J gene: TRBJ1-3
D gene: .
clone size: .
V gene: TRBV19
CDR3 protein: CASRRGNTIYF
CDR3 DNA: TGTGCCAGTAGGAGGGGAAACACCATATATTTT

J gene: TRBJ2-7
D gene: .
clone size: .
V gene: TRBV9
CDR3 protein: CASSVGGRGPQGEQYF
CDR3 DNA: TGTGCCAGCAGCGTAGGAGGGCGGGGGCCCCAGGGCGAGCAGTACTTC

J gene: TRBJ2-1
D gene: TRBD2
clone size: .
V gene: TRBV7-9
CDR3 protein: CASSPSGGIGEQFF
CDR3 DNA: TGTGCCAGCAGCCCTAGCGGAGGAATCGGTGAGCAGTTCTTC

J gene: TRBJ1-2
D gene: .
clone size: .
V gene: TRBV5-6
CDR3 protein: CASSLPSYGYTF
CDR3 DNA: TGTGCCAGCAGCTTGCCTTCCTATGGCTACACCTTC

J gene: TRBJ1-1
D gene: TRBD1
clone size: .
V gene: TRBV13
CDR3 protein: CASSSRDRMNTEAFF
CDR3 DNA: TGTGCCAGCAGCTCCCGGGACAGGATGAACACTGAAGCTTTCTTT

J gene: TRBJ2-3
D gene: .
clone size: .
V gene: TRBV11-2
CDR3 protein: CASSLGGFEGRFTDTQYF
CDR3 DNA: TGTGCCAGCAGCTTAGGGGGCTTTGAAGGTCGATTCACAGATACGCAGTATTTT

J gene: TRBJ2-2
D gene: .
clone size: once
V gene: TRBV27
CDR3 protein: CAARGINTGELFF
CDR3 DNA: TGTGCCGCCAGGGGCATAAACACCGGGGAGCTGTTTTTT

J gene: TRBJ1-4
D gene: .
clone size: .
V gene: TRBV4-1
CDR3 protein: CASSLTRGEKLFF
CDR3 DNA: TGCGCCAGCAGCCTGACACGGGGTGAAAAGCTGTTTTTT

J gene: TRBJ2-7
D gene: .
clone size: .
V gene: TRBV7-2
CDR3 protein: CASSLSGSSYEQYF
CDR3 DNA: TGTGCCAGCAGCTTGTCCGGGAGCTCCTACGAGCAGTACTTC

J gene: TRBJ2-6
D gene: .
clone size: many
V gene: TRBV3-1/TRBV3-2
CDR3 protein: CASSQVFSGANVLTF
CDR3 DNA: TGTGCCAGCAGCCAAGTCTTCTCTGGGGCCAACGTCCTGACTTTC

J gene: TRBJ1-5
D gene: TRBD1
clone size: .
V gene: TRBV3-1/TRBV3-2
CDR3 protein: CASSQGTGRYSNQPQHF
CDR3 DNA: TGTGCCAGCAGCCAGGGGACAGGGAGATATAGCAATCAGCCCCAGCATTTT

J gene: TRBJ2-7
D gene: TRBD2
clone size: .
V gene: TRBV7-9
CDR3 protein: CASSSRPSGRANEQYF
CDR3 DNA: TGTGCCAGCAGCTCCAGACCTAGCGGGAGGGCCAACGAGCAGTACTTC

J gene: TRBJ1-4
D gene: TRBD1
clone size: few
V gene: TRBV10-1
CDR3 protein: CASSEGQGNEKLFF
CDR3 DNA: TGCGCCAGCAGCGAAGGACAGGGGAATGAAAAACTGTTTTTT

J gene: TRBJ2-7
D gene: .
clone size: .
V gene: TRBV28
CDR3 protein: CASKADLLAEQYF
CDR3 DNA: TGTGCCAGCAAGGCAGACCTCCTAGCCGAGCAGTACTTC

J gene: TRBJ2-1
D gene: .
clone size: .
V gene: TRBV11-3
CDR3 protein: CASSLGPNRDEQFF
CDR3 DNA: TGTGCCAGCAGCCTCGGGCCCAACAGGGATGAGCAGTTCTTC

J gene: TRBJ2-7
D gene: TRBD2
clone size: .
V gene: TRBV4-1
CDR3 protein: CASSQDVAGGYYEQYF
CDR3 DNA: TGCGCCAGCAGCCAAGATGTGGCGGGAGGGTACTACGAGCAGTACTTC